The clone carrying this T cell receptor beta chain was seen only once. Antigen specificity is unknown. Next came a second PCR, run for about 7 to 12 cycles, which used a sample-barcoded 5' primer along with a J-beta primer mix. TCRdb used MiXCR to reprocess the 5' RACE reads, holding one entry per CDR3 protein. Of 1,500,000 or so distinct CDR3 sequences listed, roughly 59% were seen once; the top ten hold 5.5% to 8%. The CDR3 consists of 20 residues. V dropped 5 bases and J dropped 4; count of bases not matched to a gene: 14. The entry originates in a study of blood T cells in healthy people across ages. Findings and limits, study-wide: Researchers deemed the diversity estimates from one million T cells underestimates. Higher diversity and more naive CD4+ cells were features of long-lived donors, compared to aged donors. In these data, TCR beta diversity tracked strongly with naive T cell percentage. Older age went with lower TCR beta diversity per million T cells, in a roughly linear way.

The sequence came from a man between 18 and 29 years old in good health. The J gene is TRBJ2-6, the V gene TRBV12-3 or TRBV12-4; 13 bases are shared with TRBD2. The sequencing input was blood. Here the CDR3 reads CASSTRTSGRPRKGANVLTF. CDR3 DNA: TGTGCCAGCAGTACGCGGACTAGCGGGAGACCCCGGAAAGGGGCCAACGTCCTGACTTTC.